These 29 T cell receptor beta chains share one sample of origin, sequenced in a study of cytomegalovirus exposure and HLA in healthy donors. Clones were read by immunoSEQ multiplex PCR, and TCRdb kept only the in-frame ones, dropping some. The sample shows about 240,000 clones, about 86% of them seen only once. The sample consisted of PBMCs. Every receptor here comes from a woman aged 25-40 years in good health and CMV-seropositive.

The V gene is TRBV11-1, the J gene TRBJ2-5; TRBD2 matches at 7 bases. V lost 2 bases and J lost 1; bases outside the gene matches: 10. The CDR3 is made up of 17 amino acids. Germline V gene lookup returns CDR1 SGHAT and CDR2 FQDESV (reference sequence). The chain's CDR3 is CASSLSAFSGGQETQYF. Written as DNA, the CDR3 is TGTGCCAGCAGCTTAAGCGCCTTTTCGGGGGGCCAAGAGACCCAGTACTTC.

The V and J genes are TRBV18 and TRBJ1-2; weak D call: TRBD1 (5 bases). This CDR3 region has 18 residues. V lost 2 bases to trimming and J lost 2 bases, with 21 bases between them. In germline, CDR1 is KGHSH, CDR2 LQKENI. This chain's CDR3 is CASSPIQGEATSNYGYTF. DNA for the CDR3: TGTGCCAGCTCACCAATTCAGGGTGAGGCCACTTCAAACTATGGCTACACCTTC.

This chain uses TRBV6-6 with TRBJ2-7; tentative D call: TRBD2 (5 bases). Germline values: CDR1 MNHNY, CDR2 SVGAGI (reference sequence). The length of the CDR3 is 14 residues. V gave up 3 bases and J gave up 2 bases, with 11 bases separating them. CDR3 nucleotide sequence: TGTGCCAGCAGTTATTCGGGAACAGCCTACGAGCAGTACTTC. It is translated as CASSYSGTAYEQYF.

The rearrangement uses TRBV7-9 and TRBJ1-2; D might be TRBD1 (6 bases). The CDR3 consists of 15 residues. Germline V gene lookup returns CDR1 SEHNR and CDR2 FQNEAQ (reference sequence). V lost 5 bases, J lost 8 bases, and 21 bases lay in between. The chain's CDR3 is CASSQPRDTAQGYTF. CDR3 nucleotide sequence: TGTGCCAGCAGCCAGCCCCGGGACACAGCTCAAGGCTACACCTTC. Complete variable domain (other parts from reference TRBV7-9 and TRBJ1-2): DTGVSQNPRHKITKRGQNVTFRCDPISEHNRLYWYRQTLGQGPEFLTYFQNEAQLEKSRLLSDRFSAERPKGSFSTLEIQRTEQGDSAMYLCASSQPRDTAQGYTFGSGTRLTVV.

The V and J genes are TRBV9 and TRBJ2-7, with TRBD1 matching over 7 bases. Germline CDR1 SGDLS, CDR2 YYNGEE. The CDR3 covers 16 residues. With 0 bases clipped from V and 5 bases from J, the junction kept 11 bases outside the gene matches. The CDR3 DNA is TGTGCCAGCAGCGTAGGATCAGGGACAGAGTTGGACGAGCAGTACTTC. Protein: CASSVGSGTELDEQYF.

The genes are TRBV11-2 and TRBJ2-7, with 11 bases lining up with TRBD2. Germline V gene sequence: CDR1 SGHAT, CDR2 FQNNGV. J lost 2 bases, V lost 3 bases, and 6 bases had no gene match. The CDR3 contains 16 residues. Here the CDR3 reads CASSFQGSGRAYEQYF. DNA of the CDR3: TGTGCCAGCAGCTTCCAGGGTAGCGGGAGGGCCTACGAGCAGTACTTC. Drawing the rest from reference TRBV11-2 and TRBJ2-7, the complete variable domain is EAGVAQSPRYKIIEKRQSVAFWCNPISGHATLYWYQQILGQGPKLLIQFQNNGVVDDSQLPKDRFSAERLKGVDSTLKIQPAKLEDSAVYLCASSFQGSGRAYEQYFGPGTRLTVT.

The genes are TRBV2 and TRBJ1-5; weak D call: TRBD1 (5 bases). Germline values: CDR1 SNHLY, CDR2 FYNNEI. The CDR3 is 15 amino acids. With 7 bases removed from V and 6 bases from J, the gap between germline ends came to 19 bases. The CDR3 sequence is CASTWDWSVGQPQHF. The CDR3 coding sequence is TGTGCCAGCACCTGGGACTGGAGTGTGGGTCAGCCCCAGCATTTT. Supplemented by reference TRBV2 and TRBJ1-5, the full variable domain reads EPEVTQTPSHQVTQMGQEVILRCVPISNHLYFYWYRQILGQKVEFLVSFYNNEISEKSEIFDDQFSVERPDGSNFTLKIRSTKLEDSAMYFCASTWDWSVGQPQHFGDGTRLSIL.

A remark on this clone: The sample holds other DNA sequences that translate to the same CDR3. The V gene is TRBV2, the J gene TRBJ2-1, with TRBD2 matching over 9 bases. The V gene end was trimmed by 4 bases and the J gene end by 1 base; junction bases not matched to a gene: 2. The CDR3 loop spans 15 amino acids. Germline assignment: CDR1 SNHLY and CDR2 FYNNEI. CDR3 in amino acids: CASSGLAGSYNEQFF. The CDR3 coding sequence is TGTGCCAGCAGTGGGCTAGCGGGATCCTACAATGAGCAGTTCTTC.

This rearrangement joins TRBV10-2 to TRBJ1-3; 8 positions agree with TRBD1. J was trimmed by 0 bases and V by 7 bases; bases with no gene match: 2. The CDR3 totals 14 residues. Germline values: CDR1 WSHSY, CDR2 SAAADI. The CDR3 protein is CASKTGGSGNTIYF. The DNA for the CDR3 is TGCGCCAGCAAAACAGGGGGCTCTGGAAACACCATATATTTT.

The CDR3 sequence is CASSITGTSTYEQYF. Here the CDR3 DNA reads TGCGCCAGCAGCATAACCGGGACATCAACCTACGAGCAGTACTTC. The rearrangement uses TRBV5-1 and TRBJ2-7; TRBD1 is a possible D gene (6 bases). The V and J ends lost 4 bases and 2 bases respectively, with 16 bases between them. CDR3 length: 15 amino acids. Germline CDR1 SGHRS, CDR2 YFSETQ.

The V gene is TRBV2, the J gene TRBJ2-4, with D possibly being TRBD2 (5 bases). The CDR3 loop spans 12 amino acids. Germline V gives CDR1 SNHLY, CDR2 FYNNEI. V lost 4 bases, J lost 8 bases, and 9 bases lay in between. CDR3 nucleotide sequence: TGTGCCAGCAGTGCACTAGAAGACATTCAGTACTTC. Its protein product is CASSALEDIQYF.

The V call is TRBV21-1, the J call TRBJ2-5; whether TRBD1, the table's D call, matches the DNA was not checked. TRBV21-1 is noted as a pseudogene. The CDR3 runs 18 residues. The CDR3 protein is CASILSRGQGASEETQYF. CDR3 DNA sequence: TGTGCCAGCATCCTAAGTAGGGGACAGGGGGCGTCAGAGGAGACCCAGTACTTC.

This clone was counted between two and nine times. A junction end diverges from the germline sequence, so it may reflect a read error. This CDR3 reads CASSPGQGSSNEQFF. CDR3 nucleotide sequence: TGTGCCAGCAGTCCCGGACAGGGTTCCTCCAATGAGCAGTTCTTC. The V gene is TRBV6-4, the J gene TRBJ2-1; 8 nucleotides match TRBD1. Germline loops: CDR1 MRHNA, CDR2 SNTAGT. The CDR3 extends over 15 amino acids.

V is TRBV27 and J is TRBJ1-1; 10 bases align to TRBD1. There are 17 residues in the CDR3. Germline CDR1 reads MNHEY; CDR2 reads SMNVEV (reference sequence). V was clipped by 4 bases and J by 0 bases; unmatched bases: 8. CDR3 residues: CASSSRQGAYLNTEAFF. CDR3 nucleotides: TGTGCCAGCAGTTCACGACAGGGGGCGTATCTGAACACTGAAGCTTTCTTT.

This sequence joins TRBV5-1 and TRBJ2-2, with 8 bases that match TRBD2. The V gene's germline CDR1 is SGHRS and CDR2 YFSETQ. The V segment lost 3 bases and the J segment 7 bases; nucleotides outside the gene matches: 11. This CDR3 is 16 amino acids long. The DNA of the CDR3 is TGCGCCAGCAGCTCGGAAGCGGGAGTAGTATTCGGGGAGCTGTTTTTT. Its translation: CASSSEAGVVFGELFF. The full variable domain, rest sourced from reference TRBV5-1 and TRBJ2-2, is KAGVTQTPRYLIKTRGQQVTLSCSPISGHRSVSWYQQTPGQGLQFLFEYFSETQRNKGNFPGRFSGRQFSNSRSEMNVSTLELGDSALYLCASSSEAGVVFGELFFGEGSRLTVL.

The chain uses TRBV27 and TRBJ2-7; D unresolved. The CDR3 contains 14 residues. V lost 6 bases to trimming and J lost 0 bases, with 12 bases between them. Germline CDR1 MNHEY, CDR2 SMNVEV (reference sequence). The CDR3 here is CASREYYISYEQYF. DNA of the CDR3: TGTGCCAGCAGGGAGTACTATATCTCCTACGAGCAGTACTTC.

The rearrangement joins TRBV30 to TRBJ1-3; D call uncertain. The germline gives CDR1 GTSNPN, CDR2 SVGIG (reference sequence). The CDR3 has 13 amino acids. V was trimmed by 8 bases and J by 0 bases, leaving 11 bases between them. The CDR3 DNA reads TGTGCCAGAGAAGAGAACTCTGGAAACACCATATATTTT. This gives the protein CAREENSGNTIYF.

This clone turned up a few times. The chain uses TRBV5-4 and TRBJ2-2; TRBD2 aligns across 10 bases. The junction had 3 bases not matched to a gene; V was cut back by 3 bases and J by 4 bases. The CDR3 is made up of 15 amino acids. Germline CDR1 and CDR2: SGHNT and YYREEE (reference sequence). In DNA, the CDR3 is TGTGCCAGCAGCTCCGGGACTAGCGTCACCGGGGAGCTGTTTTTT. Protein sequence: CASSSGTSVTGELFF.

The CDR3 nucleotides read TGTGCCAGCACCCAATCCGGACAGGGATTTTACGAGCAGTACTTC. This encodes CASTQSGQGFYEQYF. V usage is TRBV28 and J usage is TRBJ2-7; the match to TRBD1 covers 8 bases. CDR1 is MDHEN and CDR2 is SYDVKM in the germline V gene. The CDR3 consists of 15 residues. The V gene end was trimmed by 7 bases and the J gene end by 4 bases; junction bases not matched to a gene: 12.

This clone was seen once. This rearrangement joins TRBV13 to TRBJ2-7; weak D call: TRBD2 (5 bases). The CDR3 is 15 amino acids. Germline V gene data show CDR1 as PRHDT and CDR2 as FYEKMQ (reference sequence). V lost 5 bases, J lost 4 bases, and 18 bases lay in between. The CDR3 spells CASSPLGGGRYEQYF. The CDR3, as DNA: TGTGCCAGCAGCCCGCTTGGAGGAGGTCGGTACGAGCAGTACTTC. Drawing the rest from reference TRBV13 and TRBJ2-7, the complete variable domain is AAGVIQSPRHLIKEKRETATLKCYPIPRHDTVYWYQQGPGQDPQFLISFYEKMQSDKGSIPDRFSAQQFSDYHSELNMSSLELGDSALYFCASSPLGGGRYEQYFGPGTRLTVT.

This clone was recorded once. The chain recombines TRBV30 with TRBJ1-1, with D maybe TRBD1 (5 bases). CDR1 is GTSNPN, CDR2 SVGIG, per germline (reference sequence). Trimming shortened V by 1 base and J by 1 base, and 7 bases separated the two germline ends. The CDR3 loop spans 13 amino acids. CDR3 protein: CAWSGQGNTEAFF. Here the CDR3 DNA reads TGTGCCTGGAGTGGGCAGGGGAACACTGAAGCTTTCTTT.

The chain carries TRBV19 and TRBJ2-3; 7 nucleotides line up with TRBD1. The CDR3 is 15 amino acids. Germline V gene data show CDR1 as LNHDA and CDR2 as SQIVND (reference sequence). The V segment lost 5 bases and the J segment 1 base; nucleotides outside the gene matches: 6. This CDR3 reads CASSSTGIGTDTQYF. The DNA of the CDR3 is TGTGCCAGTAGTTCGACAGGGATAGGCACAGATACGCAGTATTTT.

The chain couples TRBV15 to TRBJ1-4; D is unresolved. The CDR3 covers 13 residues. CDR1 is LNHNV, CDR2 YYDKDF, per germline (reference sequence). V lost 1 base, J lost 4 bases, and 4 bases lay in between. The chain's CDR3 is CATSRAGNEKLFF. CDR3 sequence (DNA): TGTGCCACCAGCAGAGCGGGTAATGAAAAACTGTTTTTT. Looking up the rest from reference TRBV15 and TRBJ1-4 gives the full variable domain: DAMVIQNPRYQVTQFGKPVTLSCSQTLNHNVMYWYQQKSSQAPKLLFHYYDKDFNNEADTPDNFQSRRPNTSFCFLDIRSPGLGDTAMYLCATSRAGNEKLFFGSGTQLSVL.

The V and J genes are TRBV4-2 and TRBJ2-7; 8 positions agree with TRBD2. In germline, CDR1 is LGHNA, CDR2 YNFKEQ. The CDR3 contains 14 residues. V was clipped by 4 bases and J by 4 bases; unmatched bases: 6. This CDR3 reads CASSLESGSYEQYF. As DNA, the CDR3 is TGTGCCAGCAGCCTGGAGAGCGGGAGTTACGAGCAGTACTTC.

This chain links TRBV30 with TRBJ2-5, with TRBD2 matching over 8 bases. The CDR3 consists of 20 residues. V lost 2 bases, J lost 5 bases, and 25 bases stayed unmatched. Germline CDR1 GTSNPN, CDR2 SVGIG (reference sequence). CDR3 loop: CAWSLGDFVDPGGIWETQYF. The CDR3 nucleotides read TGTGCCTGGAGTCTAGGGGATTTTGTGGACCCGGGAGGGATTTGGGAGACCCAGTACTTC.

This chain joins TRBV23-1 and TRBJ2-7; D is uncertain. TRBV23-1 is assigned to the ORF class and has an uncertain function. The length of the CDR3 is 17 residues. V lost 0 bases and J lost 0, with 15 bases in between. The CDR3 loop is CASSQSFYVFSSYEQYF. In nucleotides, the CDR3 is TGCGCCAGCAGTCAATCGTTTTACGTCTTCAGCTCCTACGAGCAGTACTTC.

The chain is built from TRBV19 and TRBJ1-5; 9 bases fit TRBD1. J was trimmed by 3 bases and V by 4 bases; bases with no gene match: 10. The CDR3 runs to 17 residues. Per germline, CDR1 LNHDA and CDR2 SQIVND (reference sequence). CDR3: CASSSVAGDRVNQPQHF. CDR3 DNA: TGTGCCAGTAGTAGCGTCGCTGGGGACAGGGTCAATCAGCCCCAGCATTTT.

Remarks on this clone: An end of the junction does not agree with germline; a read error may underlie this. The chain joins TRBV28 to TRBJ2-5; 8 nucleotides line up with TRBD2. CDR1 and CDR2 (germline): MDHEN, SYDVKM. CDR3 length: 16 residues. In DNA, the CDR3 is TGTGCCACCAGTCGACCGCGACTAGCGAGGGAAGAGACCCAGTACTTC. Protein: CATSRPRLAREETQYF.

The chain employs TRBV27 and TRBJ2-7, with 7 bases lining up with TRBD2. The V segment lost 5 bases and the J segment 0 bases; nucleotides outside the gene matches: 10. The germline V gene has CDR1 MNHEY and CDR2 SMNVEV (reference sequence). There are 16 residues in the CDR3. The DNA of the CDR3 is TGTGCCAGCAGTACAGGTCGCGGGAGAGGCTCCTACGAGCAGTACTTC. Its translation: CASSTGRGRGSYEQYF.